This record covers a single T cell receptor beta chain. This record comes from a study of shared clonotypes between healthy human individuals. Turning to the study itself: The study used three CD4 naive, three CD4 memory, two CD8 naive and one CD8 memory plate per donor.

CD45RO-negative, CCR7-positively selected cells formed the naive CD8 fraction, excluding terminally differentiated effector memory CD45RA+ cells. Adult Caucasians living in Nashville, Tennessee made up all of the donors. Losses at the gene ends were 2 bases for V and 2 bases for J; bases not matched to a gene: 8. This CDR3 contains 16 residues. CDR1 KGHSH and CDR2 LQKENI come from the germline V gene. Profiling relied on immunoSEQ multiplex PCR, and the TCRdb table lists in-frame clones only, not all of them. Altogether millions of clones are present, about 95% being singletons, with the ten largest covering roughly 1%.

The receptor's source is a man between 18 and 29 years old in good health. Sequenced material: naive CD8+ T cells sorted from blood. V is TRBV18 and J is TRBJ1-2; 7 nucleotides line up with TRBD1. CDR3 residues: CASSPEFRGRNYGYTF. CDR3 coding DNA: TGTGCCAGCTCACCAGAATTCAGGGGGAGAAACTATGGCTACACCTTC. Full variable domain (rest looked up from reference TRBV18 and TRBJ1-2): NAGVMQNPRHLVRRRGQEARLRCSPMKGHSHVYWYRQLPEEGLKFMVYLQKENIIDESGMPKERFSAEFPKEGPSILRIQQVVRGDSAAYFCASSPEFRGRNYGYTFGSGTRLTVV.